Shown below are 27 T cell receptor beta chains from a single sample sequenced in a study of blood T cell repertoires in COVID-19. TCRdb keeps only in-frame clones here, not all; method: immunoSEQ multiplex PCR. The repertoire consists of 250,000 to 300,000 clones, with roughly nine tenths occurring once and the leading ten covering about 12%. The sequencing input was peripheral blood. The receptors come from a woman in her thirties with COVID-19, enrolled during active disease.

The chain employs TRBV5-4 and TRBJ2-1; D not resolved. Trimming left V 4 bases short and J 6 bases short, with 8 bases between. The V gene's germline CDR1 is SGHNT and CDR2 YYREEE (reference sequence). The CDR3 sequence is 12 residues long. CDR3 nucleotide sequence: TGTGCCAGCAGCCCCATCCCCAATGAGCAGTTCTTC. It codes for CASSPIPNEQFF.

This chain connects TRBV3-1 (or the pseudogene TRBV3-2) to TRBJ1-2, with D possibly TRBD1 on 6 matching bases. Between the trimmed V and J ends, which lost 3 bases and 3 bases, there was a span of 11 bases. CDR1 is LGHDT, CDR2 YNNKEL, per germline (reference sequence). The CDR3 covers 14 residues. CDR3 sequence reads: CASSHTGRDYGYTF. DNA of the CDR3: TGTGCCAGCAGCCATACAGGGAGGGACTATGGCTACACCTTC.

This clone has just one count. This chain links TRBV14 with TRBJ1-6; a possible D gene is TRBD1 (5 bases). The CDR3 is made up of 13 amino acids. Germline loops: CDR1 SGHDN, CDR2 FVKESK. Trimming shortened V by 4 bases and J by 10 bases, and 11 bases separated the two germline ends. CDR3 loop: CASSPRGASPLHF. The CDR3 DNA sequence: TGTGCCAGCAGCCCCCGCGGGGCCTCACCCCTCCACTTT.

The chain uses TRBV5-6 and TRBJ2-1; weak D call: TRBD2 (5 bases). The CDR3 totals 15 residues. The germline gives CDR1 SGHDT, CDR2 YYEEEE. V lost 4 bases, J lost 3 bases, and 14 bases lay in between. The chain's CDR3 is CASSIATAGYNEQFF. CDR3 coding DNA: TGTGCCAGCAGCATCGCTACCGCGGGCTACAATGAGCAGTTCTTC.

This rearrangement joins TRBV19 to TRBJ1-2; D remains unclear. The germline V gene has CDR1 LNHDA and CDR2 SQIVND (reference sequence). The germline V and J ends were trimmed by 6 bases and 4 bases, with 12 bases remaining between them. The CDR3 runs to 13 residues. The CDR3: CASSARSGYGYTF. CDR3 nucleotide sequence: TGTGCCAGTAGCGCCAGGTCCGGCTATGGCTACACCTTC.

As concerns this clone: The sample contains more than one DNA sequence encoding this CDR3. V and J are TRBV5-1 and TRBJ2-6, with D maybe TRBD1 (6 bases). Germline CDR1 is SGHRS and CDR2 is YFSETQ. CDR3 length: 16 amino acids. V lost 3 bases to trimming and J lost 2 bases, with 12 bases between them. The CDR3 is CASSSMTGTGANVLTF. DNA of the CDR3: TGCGCCAGCAGCTCAATGACAGGTACTGGGGCCAACGTCCTGACTTTC.

The chain employs TRBV13 and TRBJ2-1, with 11 bases matching TRBD2. The CDR3 has 14 amino acids. The V segment lost 3 bases and the J segment 8 bases; nucleotides outside the gene matches: 3. Germline V gene sequence: CDR1 PRHDT, CDR2 FYEKMQ (reference sequence). CDR3 loop: CASSLTSGEDEQFF. The CDR3 nucleotides are TGTGCCAGCAGCTTGACTAGCGGGGAGGATGAGCAGTTCTTC.

A single count supports this clone. This chain uses TRBV11-2 with TRBJ2-7, with D possibly TRBD2 on 6 matching bases. The germline V gene has CDR1 SGHAT and CDR2 FQNNGV. Trimming removed 8 bases at V and 3 bases at J, with 17 bases between. The CDR3 runs to 14 residues. The DNA for the CDR3 is TGTGCCAGCCTCGCCGCGGGGTCCCTCTACGAGCAGTACTTC. Translating it yields CASLAAGSLYEQYF. Full variable domain (rest looked up from reference TRBV11-2 and TRBJ2-7): EAGVAQSPRYKIIEKRQSVAFWCNPISGHATLYWYQQILGQGPKLLIQFQNNGVVDDSQLPKDRFSAERLKGVDSTLKIQPAKLEDSAVYLCASLAAGSLYEQYFGPGTRLTVT.

V gene TRBV5-1 combines with J gene TRBJ2-1; a weak D match, TRBD1 (5 bases). Germline values: CDR1 SGHRS, CDR2 YFSETQ. This CDR3 is built from 16 residues. Trimming removed 0 bases from V and 2 bases from J, with 12 bases in between. CDR3 sequence reads: CASSLEQEITYNEQFF. Here the CDR3 DNA reads TGCGCCAGCAGCTTGGAACAGGAGATAACCTACAATGAGCAGTTCTTC.

The J gene is TRBJ2-5, the V gene TRBV10-1; 7 bases fit TRBD2. V shed 5 bases, J shed 1 base, and the junction held 1 base outside the gene matches. The germline gives CDR1 WNHNN, CDR2 SYGVQD (reference sequence). The CDR3 is 13 amino acids. The CDR3 spells CASSRTSQETQYF. CDR3 nucleotide sequence: TGCGCCAGCAGTCGGACTAGCCAAGAGACCCAGTACTTC.

The chain employs TRBV11-3 and TRBJ2-1; D possibly corresponds to TRBD1 (6 bases). Germline V gene data show CDR1 as SGHNT and CDR2 as YENEEA. The V end lost 5 bases, the J end lost 2 bases, and 13 bases lay between the germline ends. The CDR3 covers 15 residues. CDR3 amino acids: CASSPGQLTYNEQFF. Written as DNA, the CDR3 is TGTGCCAGCAGCCCGGGACAATTAACCTACAATGAGCAGTTCTTC. Together with reference TRBV11-3 and TRBJ2-1, the CDR3 gives the full variable domain: EAGVVQSPRYKIIEKKQPVAFWCNPISGHNTLYWYLQNLGQGPELLIRYENEEAVDDSQLPKDRFSAERLKGVDSTLKIQPAELGDSAVYLCASSPGQLTYNEQFFGPGTRLTVL.

The genes are TRBV6-5 and TRBJ1-5; D is ambiguous. The V and J ends lost 8 bases and 0 bases respectively, with 8 bases between them. The germline V gene has CDR1 MNHEY and CDR2 SVGAGI. This CDR3 has 13 amino acids. The CDR3, as DNA: TGTGCCAGCGAGCCGTATAGCAATCAGCCCCAGCATTTT. Its translation: CASEPYSNQPQHF.

The CDR3 spells CASSGTGGRREQYF. CDR3 in DNA: TGCGCCAGCAGCGGAACAGGGGGAAGAAGGGAGCAGTACTTC. The V and J genes are TRBV5-1 and TRBJ2-7; TRBD1 aligns across 8 bases. J gave up 7 bases and V 4 bases, and 10 bases lay outside the gene matches. The V gene's germline CDR1 is SGHRS and CDR2 YFSETQ. The CDR3 is made up of 14 amino acids.

This chain uses TRBV6-1 with TRBJ2-7; D uncertain. Germline loops: CDR1 MNHNS, CDR2 SASEGT. V gave up 1 base and J gave up 6 bases, with 10 bases separating them. The length of the CDR3 is 13 residues. CDR3 sequence (DNA): TGTGCCAGCAGTGAAGGGAACAGCCCCGAGCAGTACTTC. Translated: CASSEGNSPEQYF.

This clone was found once. The genes are TRBV11-2 and TRBJ2-5; TRBD1 matches 9 bases. CDR1 SGHAT and CDR2 FQNNGV come from the germline V gene. The CDR3 is 14 amino acids. V was clipped by 4 bases and J by 4 bases; unmatched bases: 4. The CDR3 sequence is CASSYIQGAETQYF. The CDR3 DNA follows: TGTGCCAGCAGCTATATACAGGGGGCAGAGACCCAGTACTTC.

A single count supports this clone. This chain connects TRBV24-1 to TRBJ2-1; 9 nucleotides match TRBD1. The CDR3 is made up of 16 amino acids. Losses at the gene ends were 5 bases for V and 3 bases for J; bases not matched to a gene: 7. Germline values: CDR1 KGHDR, CDR2 SFDVKD. DNA of the CDR3: TGTGCCACCAGTGCCGCCGGGACAGGGAACTACAATGAGCAGTTCTTC. Its translation: CATSAAGTGNYNEQFF.

This chain joins TRBV11-2 and TRBJ2-7; D gene ambiguous. The length of the CDR3 is 13 residues. Trimming pared 5 bases from V and 0 bases from J, leaving 8 bases between. Germline V gene sequence: CDR1 SGHAT, CDR2 FQNNGV. The CDR3 is CASSPGLSYEQYF. The DNA for the CDR3 is TGTGCCAGCAGCCCGGGTCTCTCCTACGAGCAGTACTTC.

The chain uses TRBV3-1 (or the pseudogene TRBV3-2) and TRBJ2-5, with 7 bases aligning to TRBD1. V lost 10 bases and J lost 1; bases outside the gene matches: 9. This CDR3 region has 14 residues. Germline-derived CDR1 and CDR2 are LGHDT and YNNKEL (reference sequence). CDR3: CAIRQGAGQETQYF. CDR3 bases: TGTGCCATCCGACAGGGTGCCGGCCAAGAGACCCAGTACTTC.

The chain recombines TRBV3-1 (or the pseudogene TRBV3-2) with TRBJ2-3; 14 bases agree with TRBD2. CDR1 and CDR2 from the germline V gene are LGHDT and YNNKEL (reference sequence). Trimming removed 3 bases from V and 6 bases from J; junction bases left unmatched: 5. The CDR3 is 16 amino acids. CDR3 in DNA: TGTGCCAGCAGCCATAGACTAGCGGGGGGGCGGGATACGCAGTATTTT. Its protein is CASSHRLAGGRDTQYF.

The CDR3 bases are TGTGCCAGCAGTCTAGCGGGGGGAATCAATGAGCAGTTCTTC. As protein: CASSLAGGINEQFF. The chain carries TRBV11-3 and TRBJ2-1; 11 bases align to TRBD2. The CDR3 extends over 14 amino acids. Germline loops: CDR1 SGHNT, CDR2 YENEEA. J was trimmed by 6 bases and V by 6 bases; bases with no gene match: 4.

This chain connects TRBV19 to TRBJ1-2, with 11 nucleotides matching TRBD1. Trimming at V came to 5 bases and at J to 5 bases, leaving 4 bases not matched to a gene. The CDR3 has 14 amino acids. CDR1 and CDR2 (germline): LNHDA, SQIVND (reference sequence). CDR3 DNA: TGTGCCAGTAGTGCCGGACAGGGGGCTTATGGCTACACCTTC. Residues: CASSAGQGAYGYTF.

This sequence joins TRBV6-4 and TRBJ1-2; a weak D match, TRBD1 (5 bases). V lost 6 bases to trimming and J lost 2 bases, with 19 bases between them. Looked up from germline, CDR1 is MRHNA and CDR2 is SNTAGT. The CDR3 is made up of 16 amino acids. The CDR3 spells CASRASAGRSNYGYTF. CDR3 in DNA: TGTGCCAGCAGAGCCTCGGCGGGACGGTCGAACTATGGCTACACCTTC.

This chain joins TRBV5-4 and TRBJ2-7; possible D gene TRBD1, 5 bases. V was pared by 2 bases and J by 4 bases, with 16 bases between. Per the germline V gene, CDR1 is SGHNT and CDR2 is YYREEE (reference sequence). This CDR3 has 15 residues. Here the CDR3 reads CASSLIPGSGYEQYF. CDR3 nucleotides: TGTGCCAGCAGCTTAATCCCCGGATCAGGGTACGAGCAGTACTTC.

This chain uses TRBV9 with TRBJ2-2; TRBD1 aligns across 8 bases. Germline values: CDR1 SGDLS, CDR2 YYNGEE. V shed 4 bases and J 8 bases; nucleotides not matched to a gene: 10. There are 15 residues in the CDR3. The CDR3 nucleotides are TGTGCCAGCAGCCGGACAGGGCAGGGTGAGGGGGAGCTGTTTTTT. Its protein product is CASSRTGQGEGELFF.

The CDR3 is CASSPPVAGELFF. The CDR3 bases are TGTGCCAGCAGTCCCCCGGTGGCCGGGGAGCTGTTTTTT. The chain recombines TRBV6-5 with TRBJ2-2; no reliable D call. V lost 5 bases, J lost 6 bases, and 10 bases lay in between. Germline CDR1 and CDR2: MNHEY and SVGAGI. The CDR3 extends over 13 amino acids.

The genes are TRBV9 and TRBJ2-1; the match to TRBD2 covers 8 bases. J was trimmed by 7 bases and V by 4 bases; bases with no gene match: 7. Germline V gene sequence: CDR1 SGDLS, CDR2 YYNGEE. The CDR3 spans 14 residues. CDR3 bases: TGTGCCAGCAGCTCTTGGACTAGCCTTAATGAGCAGTTCTTC. As protein: CASSSWTSLNEQFF.

This clone was picked up one time. The chain carries TRBV5-1 and TRBJ2-5, with unresolved D. Trimming cost V 4 bases and J 7 bases, with 8 bases left between them. CDR3 length: 11 amino acids. Germline V gene data show CDR1 as SGHRS and CDR2 as YFSETQ. The CDR3: CASSLTGTQYF. For the CDR3, the DNA is TGCGCCAGCAGCCTCACGGGGACCCAGTACTTC.